This is a list of T cell receptor beta chains from one sample in a study of Tregs in tolerant kidney transplant recipients. Generated by immunoSEQ multiplex PCR, the TCRdb table keeps only in-frame clones and is missing some. The sample gives more than 60,000 clones, roughly 91% of which show up once; around 0.4% is in the top ten. The sample here was CD4+ T cells from blood, taken before the transplant. Every receptor here comes from a human donor who received a combined kidney and bone marrow transplant. The CDR3 runs from the conserved cysteine through the conserved F or W. A D gene is named only where the DNA matches it firmly. Size is omitted from some rows. Given values are once, few, many or a class for expanded clones.

size,D,J,V,CDR3,DNA
-,-,TRBJ1-5,TRBV15,CATSSWNQPQHF,TGTGCCACCAGTAGTTGGAATCAGCCCCAGCATTTT
-,-,TRBJ2-1,TRBV29-1,CSVEDLRLQAYNEQFF,TGCAGCGTTGAAGATCTGAGACTTCAAGCCTACAATGAGCAGTTCTTC
-,-,TRBJ2-2,TRBV10-3,CAIRTGNTGELFF,TGTGCCATCAGAACGGGGAACACCGGGGAGCTGTTTTTT
-,TRBD2,TRBJ2-3,TRBV6-5,CASSYRLASTDTQYF,TGTGCCAGCAGTTACCGACTAGCGTCGACAGATACGCAGTATTTT
-,-,TRBJ2-1,TRBV11-3,CASSLRPRSEQFF,TGTGCCAGCAGCTTAAGGCCGCGGAGTGAGCAGTTCTTC
-,TRBD2,TRBJ2-1,TRBV15,CATSRDQELAGVRNEQFF,TGTGCCACCAGCAGAGATCAGGAGTTAGCGGGAGTTCGAAATGAGCAGTTCTTC
-,-,TRBJ1-4,TRBV7-2,CASSLRGEKLFF,TGTGCCAGCAGCTTACGTGGCGAAAAACTGTTTTTT
-,TRBD1,TRBJ2-5,TRBV6-6,CASSQTGGKETQYF,TGTGCCAGCAGCCAGACAGGGGGTAAAGAGACCCAGTACTTC
-,TRBD1,TRBJ1-4,TRBV7-6,CASQGGTNEKLFF,TGTGCCAGCCAAGGGGGCACTAATGAAAAACTGTTTTTT
-,TRBD1,TRBJ2-5,TRBV7-2,CASSPPGQRTGTQYF,TGTGCCAGCAGCCCCCCGGGACAGCGGACAGGTACCCAGTACTTC
-,TRBD1,TRBJ2-7,TRBV5-6,CASSLWGQGPFSYEQYF,TGTGCCAGCAGCTTGTGGGGACAGGGCCCGTTCTCCTACGAGCAGTACTTC
-,-,TRBJ2-7,TRBV28,CASSLTGANYEQYF,TGTGCCAGCAGTTTAACGGGAGCCAACTACGAGCAGTACTTC
-,-,TRBJ2-5,TRBV20-1,CSATPQETQYF,TGCAGTGCTACACCCCAGGAGACCCAGTACTTC
-,TRBD2,TRBJ2-7,TRBV11-3,CASSLREAGTGYEQYF,TGTGCCAGCAGCTTACGAGAAGCGGGGACTGGGTACGAGCAGTACTTC
once,-,TRBJ2-5,TRBV28,CASSLADQETQYF,TGTGCCAGCAGTTTGGCAGACCAAGAGACCCAGTACTTC
-,-,TRBJ2-1,TRBV11-2,CASSLGTSSNEQFF,TGTGCCAGCAGCTTGGGTACTAGTTCCAATGAGCAGTTCTTC
-,-,TRBJ1-1,TRBV27,CASIGYTEAFF,TGTGCCAGCATCGGGTACACTGAAGCTTTCTTT
-,-,TRBJ2-1,TRBV7-9,CASSPSGIGGVPHEQFF,TGTGCCAGCAGCCCATCAGGGATCGGGGGAGTCCCTCATGAGCAGTTCTTC
-,TRBD2,TRBJ2-3,TRBV7-2,CASSPGLPAGATDTQYF,TGTGCCAGCAGCCCCGGACTACCAGCGGGAGCTACAGATACGCAGTATTTT
-,TRBD1,TRBJ2-7,TRBV28,CASSLNSGTGIQQYF,TGTGCCAGCAGTTTAAATTCCGGGACAGGTATCCAGCAGTACTTC
-,TRBD2,TRBJ2-3,TRBV29-1,CSVDGVRGRAGDTQYF,TGCAGCGTTGACGGTGTGCGCGGGAGGGCCGGGGATACGCAGTATTTT
few,-,TRBJ1-2,TRBV5-1,CASSWGTGANYGYTF,TGCGCCAGCAGCTGGGGGACTGGGGCTAACTATGGCTACACCTTC
-,TRBD1,TRBJ2-3,TRBV10-3,CAMSPGQGDYADTQYF,TGTGCCATGTCCCCGGGACAGGGAGACTATGCAGATACGCAGTATTTT